Described below is a single TCR beta chain sequence and its context. The data stem from a study of blood T cell repertoires in COVID-19. The wider study: Sites across the United States, Italy and Spain contributed samples from acute and convalescent COVID-19. Nucleic acid was either cDNA or gDNA, and it came from T cells, B-cell-depleted T cells, or PBMCs.

The CDR3 has 14 amino acids. Germline V gene lookup returns CDR1 SGHNT and CDR2 YYREEE (reference sequence). The J segment lost 5 bases and the V segment lost 4 bases, leaving 8 bases of the junction unmatched. In the authors' methods: Estimation of nucleated cell counts relied on the amplification of reference gene primers. TCRdb's copy holds only in-frame clones and misses some; the assay was immunoSEQ multiplex PCR. V, J and clone size are taken as reported in that table, and D and trimming were inferred from the DNA itself. The top ten clones hold 7.5% to 10% of a sample with approximately 34,000 clones, 80% to 90% of them seen once.

The clonotype comes from a human donor in a cohort sampled during active COVID-19. The chain uses TRBV5-4 and TRBJ2-7; 8 positions match TRBD2. Sample: peripheral blood. In nucleotides, the CDR3 is TGTGCCAGCAGCAAGGGACTAGTTCTTAACGAGCAGTACTTC. Translation: CASSKGLVLNEQYF.